The next 19 T cell receptor beta chains were all read from a single sample in a study of Ad26.COV2.S vaccination and SARS-CoV-2 variants. Treatment specified: about 20 received Ad26.COV2.S at low or high dose, single or two shots; a few received placebo; per-sample allocation not given. Each sample was drawn 63 days after the first injection (of vaccine or placebo). Using immunoSEQ multiplex PCR, the repertoire was profiled, and TCRdb retains in-frame clones only, with some absent. The data show roughly 400,000 clones, about nine tenths seen once. The material sequenced was peripheral blood, taken in a trial of Ad26.COV2.S vaccine versus placebo. The receptors derive from a person aged 18-65 years who received the Ad26.COV2.S COVID-19 vaccine or a placebo.

The chain links TRBV24-1 to TRBJ1-2; 7 positions agree with TRBD1. Germline CDR1 KGHDR, CDR2 SFDVKD. J gave up 6 bases and V 4 bases, and 10 bases lay outside the gene matches. CDR3 length equals 15 residues. Written as DNA, the CDR3 is TGTGCCACCAGTGACCCAGGGGGAATAGCTAATGGCTACACCTTC. Its protein is CATSDPGGIANGYTF.

The J gene is TRBJ2-7, the V gene TRBV28; maybe TRBD1 (6 bases). This CDR3 contains 14 residues. V lost 3 bases to trimming and J lost 2 bases, with 11 bases between them. Germline CDR1 MDHEN, CDR2 SYDVKM. CDR3 in amino acids: CASSLDSRPYEQYF. CDR3 DNA sequence: TGTGCCAGCAGTTTGGACAGTCGCCCCTACGAGCAGTACTTC.

V gene TRBV5-1 combines with J gene TRBJ2-7; 7 nucleotides agree with TRBD2. After removal of 4 bases from V and 4 bases from J, the junction contained 5 bases not matched to a gene. This CDR3 contains 13 residues. The germline CDR1 and CDR2 sequences are SGHRS and YFSETQ. CDR3 bases: TGCGCCAGCAGCCGGGGGGACTGGTACGAGCAGTACTTC. Translation: CASSRGDWYEQYF.

Only one count was recorded for this clone. The chain links TRBV7-3 to TRBJ2-2, with D unclear. This CDR3 spans 14 amino acids. Germline V gene data show CDR1 as SGHTA and CDR2 as FQGTGA. V shed 2 bases and J shed 6 bases, with 10 bases lying between them. The CDR3 bases are TGTGCCAGCAGCTTATCTCGGTTGGCCGGGGAGCTGTTTTTT. This sequence encodes CASSLSRLAGELFF.

The chain links TRBV30 to TRBJ2-7; D ambiguous. Germline V lookup: CDR1 GTSNPN, CDR2 SVGIG (reference sequence). Between the trimmed V and J ends, which lost 2 bases and 5 bases, there was a span of 7 bases. The CDR3 is made up of 11 amino acids. The CDR3, as DNA: TGTGCCTGGAGTAGGGCCGACGAGCAGTACTTC. This encodes CAWSRADEQYF. The whole variable domain, filled in from reference TRBV30 and TRBJ2-7, reads SQTIHQWPATLVQPVGSPLSLECTVEGTSNPNLYWYRQAAGRGLQLLFYSVGIGQISSEVPQNLSASRPQDRQFILSSKKLLLSDSGFYLCAWSRADEQYFGPGTRLTVT.

The chain is built from TRBV15 and TRBJ2-3, with a tentative D call TRBD2 (6 bases). The CDR3 covers 12 residues. In germline, CDR1 is LNHNV, CDR2 YYDKDF (reference sequence). Trimming removed 8 bases from V and 4 bases from J, with 10 bases in between. The CDR3: CATAEGPDTQYF. The DNA of the CDR3 is TGTGCCACCGCGGAGGGGCCAGATACGCAGTATTTT.

The rearrangement joins TRBV7-2 to TRBJ1-6; a possible D gene is TRBD1 (5 bases). With 1 base removed from V and 7 bases from J, the gap between germline ends came to 11 bases. Germline lookup yields CDR1 SGHTA and CDR2 FQGNSA. This CDR3 has 15 amino acids. The CDR3 loop reads CASSLVGGGNSPLHF. CDR3 DNA: TGTGCCAGCAGCTTAGTGGGTGGGGGGAATTCACCCCTCCACTTT.

J is TRBJ2-5 and V is TRBV27; no clear D. The CDR3 has 13 residues. CDR1 and CDR2 from the germline V gene are MNHEY and SMNVEV (reference sequence). V was shortened by 2 bases and J by 5 bases, with 9 bases between the two germline ends. Here the CDR3 DNA reads TGTGCCAGCAGTTTACAGAGGTGGGAGACCCAGTACTTC. It translates to CASSLQRWETQYF.

The J gene is TRBJ2-7, the V gene TRBV5-8, with D possibly being TRBD2 (6 bases). The CDR3 has 14 amino acids. V was pared by 2 bases and J by 3 bases, with 12 bases between. Germline CDR1 is SGHTS and CDR2 is YDEGEE. The CDR3 here is CASSFWDSYYEQYF. In DNA form, the CDR3 reads TGTGCCAGCAGCTTTTGGGACTCCTACTACGAGCAGTACTTC.

The J gene is TRBJ1-1, the V gene TRBV6-5; possible D gene TRBD1, 5 bases. CDR1 is MNHEY and CDR2 is SVGAGI in the germline V gene. Trimming cost V 7 bases and J 1 base, with 10 bases left between them. The CDR3 is 13 residues long. The CDR3 reads CASMGEANTEAFF. In DNA form, the CDR3 reads TGTGCCAGCATGGGGGAGGCGAACACTGAAGCTTTCTTT.

Concerning this clone: The sample holds other DNA sequences that translate to the same CDR3. This chain joins TRBV15 and TRBJ2-6; no definite D call. The germline gives CDR1 LNHNV, CDR2 YYDKDF (reference sequence). The CDR3 has 15 residues. Trimming shortened V by 0 bases and J by 1 base, and 4 bases separated the two germline ends. CDR3 DNA sequence: TGTGCCACCAGCAGAGATCGATCTGGGGCCAACGTCCTGACTTTC. Residues: CATSRDRSGANVLTF.

This clone came up once. J is TRBJ2-1 and V is TRBV6-1; possibly TRBD2 for D (5 bases). V was clipped by 3 bases and J by 5 bases, with 5 bases between them. CDR3 size: 12 residues. Germline values: CDR1 MNHNS, CDR2 SASEGT. CDR3 DNA sequence: TGTGCCAGCAGTGAGAGGGACAATGAGCAGTTCTTC. Translation: CASSERDNEQFF.

This chain joins TRBV5-1 and TRBJ1-5; D is undetermined. V shed 4 bases and J shed 0 bases, with 5 bases lying between them. Looked up from germline, CDR1 is SGHRS and CDR2 is YFSETQ. This CDR3 is 13 amino acids long. CDR3 coding DNA: TGCGCCAGCAGCCGCGATAGCAATCAGCCCCAGCATTTT. Protein: CASSRDSNQPQHF.

The genes are TRBV4-1 and TRBJ2-1; 11 bases align to TRBD2. The CDR3 totals 19 residues. J gave up 0 bases and V 1 base, and 8 bases lay outside the gene matches. Per the germline V gene, CDR1 is MGHRA and CDR2 is YSYEKL. The CDR3 sequence is CASSQGLAGFLSSYNEQFF. The CDR3, as DNA: TGCGCCAGCAGCCAAGGACTAGCGGGATTCCTTAGCTCCTACAATGAGCAGTTCTTC.

The chain is built from TRBV27 and TRBJ1-5, with a weak D call TRBD1 (5 bases). V was cut by 6 bases and J by 3 bases, with 6 bases left in between. There are 12 residues in the CDR3. CDR1 is MNHEY and CDR2 is SMNVEV in the germline V gene (reference sequence). The CDR3 sequence: CASRGVNQPQHF. As DNA, the CDR3 is TGTGCCAGCAGGGGGGTCAATCAGCCCCAGCATTTT.

The rearrangement joins TRBV10-1 to TRBJ2-1; D tentatively fits TRBD1 or TRBD2 (5 bases each). V lost 1 base and J 9 bases, leaving 16 bases between the germline ends. Germline V gene data show CDR1 as WNHNN and CDR2 as SYGVQD (reference sequence). This CDR3 comprises 15 residues. CDR3 loop: CASSEWDPNRGEQFF. CDR3 nucleotide sequence: TGCGCCAGCAGTGAGTGGGACCCAAACCGGGGTGAGCAGTTCTTC.

This chain connects TRBV28 to TRBJ2-1, with 8 bases identical to TRBD2. This CDR3 is 12 amino acids long. Germline V gene sequence: CDR1 MDHEN, CDR2 SYDVKM. V gave up 2 bases and J gave up 15 bases; unmatched junction bases: 6. The CDR3 DNA reads TGTGCCAGCAGTTTAGCGGGAGGTGGGCGGTTCTTC. Translation: CASSLAGGGRFF.

This clone was recorded once. The chain employs TRBV20-1 and TRBJ2-6; D unresolved. Germline V CDR1 and CDR2: DFQATT, SNEGSKA (reference sequence). The ends were cut back, 3 bases at V and 0 bases at J, with 6 bases in the middle. The CDR3 extends over 14 amino acids. The CDR3 reads CSASRVSGANVLTF. The CDR3 DNA is TGCAGTGCTAGTCGGGTCTCTGGGGCCAACGTCCTGACTTTC.

This chain uses TRBV11-3 with TRBJ2-7; the match to TRBD2 covers 11 bases. Germline V gene sequence: CDR1 SGHNT, CDR2 YENEEA. This CDR3 has 14 amino acids. The V gene end was trimmed by 2 bases and the J gene end by 9 bases; junction bases not matched to a gene: 6. CDR3 sequence: CASSLRTSGSSQYF. CDR3 sequence (DNA): TGTGCCAGCAGCTTACGAACTAGCGGGAGTTCGCAGTACTTC.